This T cell receptor (beta chain) derives from a study of blood T cell repertoires in COVID-19. At the level of the study: From the United States, Italy and Spain came samples of acute and convalescent COVID-19. T cells, B-cell-depleted T cells, or PBMCs provided the cDNA or gDNA that served as material.

Here immunoSEQ multiplex PCR was the method, and the copy in TCRdb shows in-frame clones only, minus some. Among some 97,000 clones, approximately 89% were seen once, and the ten largest hold 2.1%. Germline V gives CDR1 LNHDA, CDR2 SQIVND (reference sequence). Losses at the gene ends were 3 bases for V and 6 bases for J; bases not matched to a gene: 7. The CDR3 spans 16 residues. The receptor was isolated from a man in his fifties with active COVID-19. The chain employs TRBV19 and TRBJ2-2; TRBD1 aligns across 10 bases. Input material: peripheral blood. CDR3 protein: CASSILPGQGPGELFF. CDR3 in DNA: TGTGCCAGTAGTATTCTACCGGGACAGGGGCCCGGGGAGCTGTTTTTT.